The T cell receptor beta chain described here comes from a study of high-grade serous ovarian cancer treatment subgroups. Libraries were prepared by immunoSEQ multiplex PCR; TCRdb keeps only in-frame clonotypes and omits some of them. The data show about 36,000 clones, approximately 80% seen once. Tumor tissue was taken before any definitive surgery or chemotherapy was given. The CDR3 covers 13 residues. Looked up from germline, CDR1 is GTSNPN and CDR2 is SVGIG (reference sequence). V was trimmed by 3 bases and J by 1 base, leaving 9 bases between them. This chain uses TRBV30 with TRBJ1-1; D gene uncertain. The sequenced material came from tumor tissue. The sequence was collected from a human donor with high-grade serous ovarian cancer. CDR3 DNA: TGTGCCTGGAGGGGTGGCGGGAACACTGAAGCTTTCTTT. Residues: CAWRGGGNTEAFF.